This entry lists 11 T cell receptor beta chains sequenced from one sample in a study of T cell responses to AZD1222 COVID-19 vaccine. Data came from immunoSEQ multiplex PCR; TCRdb stores just in-frame clones and leaves some out. The data contain roughly 55,000 clones, 89% of them singletons. Material: peripheral blood, obtained on day 0 of AZD1222 vaccination. These TCRs come from an adult in good health.

The J gene is TRBJ2-3, the V gene TRBV5-1; D gene unclear. The V gene lost 4 bases and the J gene lost 0 bases, with 15 bases spanning the gap. The CDR3 is made up of 16 amino acids. Germline CDR1 SGHRS, CDR2 YFSETQ. The CDR3, as DNA: TGCGCCAGCAGCCCCATGCAGTCGTCTAGCACAGATACGCAGTATTTT. Translating gives CASSPMQSSSTDTQYF.

With respect to this clone: This sample also contains other DNA sequences that code for the same CDR3. The chain links TRBV18 to TRBJ2-7; D is unclear. The CDR3 is made up of 12 amino acids. V was shortened by 2 bases and J by 3 bases, with 5 bases between the two germline ends. Per germline, CDR1 KGHSH and CDR2 LQKENI. CDR3 coding DNA: TGTGCCAGCTCACCAAACAGCTACGAGCAGTACTTC. Translation gives CASSPNSYEQYF.

The chain has TRBV29-1 and TRBJ1-2, with 11 bases matching TRBD1. The CDR3 runs to 14 residues. The V gene's germline CDR1 is SQVTM and CDR2 ANQGSEA. Trimming removed 4 bases from V and 7 bases from J; junction bases left unmatched: 8. The CDR3 nucleotides read TGCAGCGTTGGGACAGGGGGCGCGCTCGGTGGCTACACCTTC. Its protein is CSVGTGGALGGYTF.

The chain links TRBV5-1 to TRBJ2-1; 10 nucleotides agree with TRBD2. The CDR3 length is 16 residues. Germline V gene data show CDR1 as SGHRS and CDR2 as YFSETQ. Trimming took 2 bases from V and 3 from J; bases not matched to a gene: 5. The CDR3 loop reads CASSFSWTSGYNEQFF. The DNA for the CDR3 is TGCGCCAGCAGCTTCTCGTGGACTAGCGGCTACAATGAGCAGTTCTTC.

V is TRBV13 and J is TRBJ2-1, with unresolved D. This CDR3 is built from 14 residues. In germline, CDR1 is PRHDT, CDR2 FYEKMQ (reference sequence). Trimming shortened V by 4 bases and J by 10 bases, and 17 bases separated the two germline ends. This chain's CDR3 is CASSSRRPPREQFF. The DNA for the CDR3 is TGTGCCAGCAGCTCCCGCCGGCCTCCGCGAGAGCAGTTCTTC.

This clone was picked up a small number of times. The chain is built from TRBV2 and TRBJ1-1; TRBD1 is a possible D gene (5 bases). Germline V gene sequence: CDR1 SNHLY, CDR2 FYNNEI. CDR3 size: 12 residues. Trimming pared 7 bases from V and 4 bases from J, leaving 10 bases between. The CDR3 region has the DNA TGTGCCAGCAAACAAGGGGCCACTGAAGCTTTCTTT. It translates to CASKQGATEAFF.

V usage is TRBV6-5 and J usage is TRBJ2-1; a possible D gene is TRBD1 (5 bases). Trimming cost V 7 bases and J 9 bases, with 19 bases left between them. Germline assignment: CDR1 MNHEY and CDR2 SVGAGI. CDR3 length: 14 residues. Written as DNA, the CDR3 is TGTGCCAGCACGCTGGGGCAGGGAAGAGGTGAGCAGTTCTTC. Translating it yields CASTLGQGRGEQFF.

This chain uses TRBV15 with TRBJ2-7, with 10 bases aligning to TRBD1. CDR3 length: 15 amino acids. The germline V gene encodes CDR1 LNHNV and CDR2 YYDKDF (reference sequence). Losses at the gene ends were 5 bases for V and 3 bases for J; bases not matched to a gene: 7. CDR3 loop: CATSPRQGAVYEQYF. The DNA for the CDR3 is TGTGCCACCAGCCCAAGACAGGGGGCGGTCTACGAGCAGTACTTC.

J is TRBJ2-2 and V is TRBV5-1; 9 bases are shared with TRBD1. The ends lost 4 bases at V and 7 bases at J; junction bases unmatched: 11. The CDR3 covers 16 residues. Looked up from germline, CDR1 is SGHRS and CDR2 is YFSETQ. The CDR3 sequence is CASSHRTGGGDGELFF. DNA for the CDR3: TGCGCCAGCAGCCACCGAACAGGGGGCGGTGACGGGGAGCTGTTTTTT.

The chain is built from TRBV5-1 and TRBJ1-4, with D possibly matching TRBD1 (5 bases). Germline CDR1 SGHRS, CDR2 YFSETQ. CDR3 length: 17 residues. Deletions cut 0 bases from V and 4 bases from J, with 16 bases between. This CDR3 is CASSLGLRPGFNEKLFF. In DNA, the CDR3 is TGCGCCAGCAGCTTGGGGTTGCGCCCAGGGTTTAATGAAAAACTGTTTTTT.

The chain uses TRBV29-1 and TRBJ2-4; D is unresolved. Trimming removed 4 bases from V and 1 base from J, with 8 bases in between. The CDR3 contains 13 residues. Germline CDR1 and CDR2: SQVTM and ANQGSEA. DNA for the CDR3: TGCAGCGTTGCTGGGGTGGCCAAAAACATTCAGTACTTC. This gives the protein CSVAGVAKNIQYF.